Sequencing of this T cell receptor beta chain was carried out in a study of T cells in Graves' hyperthyroidism and ophthalmopathy. The study's findings and limits: Ophthalmopathy, which appeared later, was predicted by the model a median approximately six months before onset. Researchers found most expanded thyroid clonotypes above 0.001 in blood as well.

Amplified regions were TCR beta CDR3 sequences from RNA transcripts. The TCR CDR3 was amplified in a first-round RT-PCR using the HTBI primer set. Using its own MiXCR run on the multiplex PCR reads, TCRdb lists one record per CDR3 protein. The table records approximately 690,000 distinct CDR3 sequences, approximately 15% of them present only once. The CDR3 runs to 12 residues. Germline CDR1 is SQVTM and CDR2 is ANQGSEA. With 3 bases removed from V and 8 bases from J, the gap between germline ends came to 13 bases. Ophthalmopathy in the patients scored at least 3 on Clinical Activity Score and at least 4 on NOSPECS grade, lasting under 3 months. Every diagnosis used clinical symptoms, serum thyroxine and TRAb, thyroid ultrasound and orbital computed tomography. This clonotype was found many times. Its antigen is unidentified.

The sequenced material came from blood. This clonotype originated in a woman in her forties or fifties with Graves' ophthalmopathy. The chain combines TRBV29-1 with TRBJ1-2; the D is unclear. The CDR3: CSVETVVLGYTF. The CDR3 DNA reads TGCAGCGTTGAGACGGTCGTATTAGGCTACACCTTC.